In this sample, the clone carrying this T cell receptor beta chain turned up many times. These data originate in a study of neurological immune-mediated disorders. V was trimmed by 1 base and J by 6 bases, leaving 13 bases between them. The germline CDR1 and CDR2 sequences are SGHTA and FQGNSA. This CDR3 has 15 amino acids. One entry per CDR3 protein results from TCRdb running MiXCR on the 5' RACE reads. This sample carries about 62,000 distinct CDR3 sequences, 3.5% to 4.5% of them seen once, and the ten largest clones take around 2.1%. PBMCs numbering 2 million and stored at -80 C yielded the unsorted libraries.

The TCR comes from a woman in her forties or fifties with multiple sclerosis. The source material was PBMCs. The chain has TRBV7-2 and TRBJ1-5, with unresolved D. This CDR3 is CASSLGRGGIQPQHF. The CDR3 DNA reads TGTGCCAGCAGCTTAGGACGGGGAGGGATTCAGCCCCAGCATTTT. The full variable domain, its missing parts supplied by reference TRBV7-2 and TRBJ1-5, is GAGVSQSPSNKVTEKGKDVELRCDPISGHTALYWYRQSLGQGLEFLIYFQGNSAPDKSGLPSDRFSAERTGGSVSTLTIQRTQQEDSAVYLCASSLGRGGIQPQHFGDGTRLSIL.